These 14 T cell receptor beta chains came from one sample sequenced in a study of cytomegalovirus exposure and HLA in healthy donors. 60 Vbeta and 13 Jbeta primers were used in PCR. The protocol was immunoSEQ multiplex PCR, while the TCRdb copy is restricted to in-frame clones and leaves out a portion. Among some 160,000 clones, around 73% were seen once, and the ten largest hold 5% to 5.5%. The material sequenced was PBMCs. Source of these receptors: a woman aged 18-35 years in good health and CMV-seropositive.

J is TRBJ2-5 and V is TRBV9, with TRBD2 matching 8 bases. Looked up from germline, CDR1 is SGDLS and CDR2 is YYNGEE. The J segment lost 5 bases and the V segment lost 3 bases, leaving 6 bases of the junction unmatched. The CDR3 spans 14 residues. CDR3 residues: CASSGGGGWETQYF. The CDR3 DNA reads TGTGCCAGCAGCGGTGGCGGGGGGTGGGAGACCCAGTACTTC. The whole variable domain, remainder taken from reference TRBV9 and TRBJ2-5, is DSGVTQTPKHLITATGQRVTLRCSPRSGDLSVYWYQQSLDQGLQFLIQYYNGEERAKGNILERFSAQQFPDLHSELNLSSLELGDSALYFCASSGGGGWETQYFGPGTRLLVL.

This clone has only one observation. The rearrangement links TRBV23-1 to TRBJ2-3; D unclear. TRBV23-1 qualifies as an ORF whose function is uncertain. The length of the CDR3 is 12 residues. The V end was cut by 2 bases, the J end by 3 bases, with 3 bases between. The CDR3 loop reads CASSQATDTQYF. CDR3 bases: TGCGCCAGCAGTCAAGCGACAGATACGCAGTATTTT.

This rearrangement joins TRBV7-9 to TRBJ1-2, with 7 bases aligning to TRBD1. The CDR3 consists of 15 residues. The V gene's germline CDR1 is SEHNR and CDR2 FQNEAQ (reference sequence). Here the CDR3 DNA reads TGTGCGGAGGGGTCCCCGACAGGGAAGCTGAAAGGCTACACCTTC. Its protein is CAEGSPTGKLKGYTF.

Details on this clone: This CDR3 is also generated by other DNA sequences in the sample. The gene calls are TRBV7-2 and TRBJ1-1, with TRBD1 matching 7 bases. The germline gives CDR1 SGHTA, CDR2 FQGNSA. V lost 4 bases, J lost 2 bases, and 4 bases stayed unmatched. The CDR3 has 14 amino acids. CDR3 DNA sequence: TGTGCCAGCAGCTGGGGACAGAGTAACACTGAAGCTTTCTTT. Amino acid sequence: CASSWGQSNTEAFF.

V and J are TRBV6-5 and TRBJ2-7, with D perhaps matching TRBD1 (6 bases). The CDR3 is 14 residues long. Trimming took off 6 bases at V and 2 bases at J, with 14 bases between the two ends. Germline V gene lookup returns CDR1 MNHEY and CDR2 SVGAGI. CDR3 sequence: CASSDIGGPYEQYF. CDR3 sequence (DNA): TGTGCCAGCAGCGACATAGGGGGACCCTACGAGCAGTACTTC.

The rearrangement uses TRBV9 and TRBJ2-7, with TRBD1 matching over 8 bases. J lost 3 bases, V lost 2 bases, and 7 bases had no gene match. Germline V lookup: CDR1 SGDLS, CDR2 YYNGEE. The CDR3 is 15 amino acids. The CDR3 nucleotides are TGTGCCAGCAGCGTCGGGGGAACAGGGGGCTACGAGCAGTACTTC. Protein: CASSVGGTGGYEQYF.

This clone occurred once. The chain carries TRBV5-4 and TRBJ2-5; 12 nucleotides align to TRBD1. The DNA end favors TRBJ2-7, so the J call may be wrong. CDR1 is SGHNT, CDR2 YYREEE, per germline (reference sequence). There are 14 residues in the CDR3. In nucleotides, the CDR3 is TGTGCCAGCAGCCCCGGGACAGGGGGCGACGAGCAGTACTTC. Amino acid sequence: CASSPGTGGDEQYF.

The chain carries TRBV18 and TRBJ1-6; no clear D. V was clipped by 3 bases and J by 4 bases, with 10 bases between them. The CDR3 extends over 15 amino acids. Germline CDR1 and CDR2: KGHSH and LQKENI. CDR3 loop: CASSPLAGYNSPLHF. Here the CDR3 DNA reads TGTGCCAGCTCACCGTTGGCAGGATATAATTCACCCCTCCACTTT. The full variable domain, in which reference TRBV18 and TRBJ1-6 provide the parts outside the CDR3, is NAGVMQNPRHLVRRRGQEARLRCSPMKGHSHVYWYRQLPEEGLKFMVYLQKENIIDESGMPKERFSAEFPKEGPSILRIQQVVRGDSAAYFCASSPLAGYNSPLHFGNGTRLTVT.

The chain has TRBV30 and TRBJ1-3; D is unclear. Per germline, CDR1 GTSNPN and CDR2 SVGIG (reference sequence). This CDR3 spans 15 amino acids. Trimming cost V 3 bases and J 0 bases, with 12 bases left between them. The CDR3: CAWSDPSYSGNTIYF. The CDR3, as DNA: TGTGCCTGGAGCGATCCAAGCTACTCTGGAAACACCATATATTTT.

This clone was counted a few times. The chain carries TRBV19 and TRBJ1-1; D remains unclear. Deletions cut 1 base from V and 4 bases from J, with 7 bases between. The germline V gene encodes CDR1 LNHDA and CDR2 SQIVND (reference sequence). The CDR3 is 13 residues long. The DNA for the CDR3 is TGTGCCAGTAGTATAGCTAGAAGCACTGAAGCTTTCTTT. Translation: CASSIARSTEAFF.

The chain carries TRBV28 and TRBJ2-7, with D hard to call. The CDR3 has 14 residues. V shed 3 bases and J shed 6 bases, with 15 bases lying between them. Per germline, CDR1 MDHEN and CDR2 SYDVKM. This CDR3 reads CASSFFMSVGEQYF. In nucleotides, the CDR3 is TGTGCCAGCAGTTTTTTTATGAGTGTTGGCGAGCAGTACTTC.

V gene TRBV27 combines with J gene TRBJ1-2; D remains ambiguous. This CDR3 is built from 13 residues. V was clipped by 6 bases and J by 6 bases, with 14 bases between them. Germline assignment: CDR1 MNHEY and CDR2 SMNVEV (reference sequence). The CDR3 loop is CASSLRVMDGYTF. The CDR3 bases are TGTGCCAGCAGCCTGAGGGTGATGGATGGCTACACCTTC.

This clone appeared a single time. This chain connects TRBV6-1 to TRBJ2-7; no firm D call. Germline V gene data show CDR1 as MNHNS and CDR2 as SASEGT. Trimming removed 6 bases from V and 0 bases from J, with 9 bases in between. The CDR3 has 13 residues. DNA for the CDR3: TGTGCCAGCAGCCCCCCGGGCTCCTACGAGCAGTACTTC. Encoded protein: CASSPPGSYEQYF.

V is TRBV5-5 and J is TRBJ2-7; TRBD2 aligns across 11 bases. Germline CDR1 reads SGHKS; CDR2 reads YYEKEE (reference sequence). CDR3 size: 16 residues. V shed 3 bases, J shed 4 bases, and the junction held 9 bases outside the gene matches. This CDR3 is CASSWSPASGGYEQYF. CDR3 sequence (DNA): TGTGCCAGCAGCTGGTCCCCTGCTAGCGGGGGGTACGAGCAGTACTTC.